Listed below are T cell receptor beta chains from one sample, sequenced in a study of blood T cell repertoires in COVID-19. Only in-frame clones appear in the TCRdb table, and some are missing; sequencing was by immunoSEQ multiplex PCR. The table lists about 160,000 clones, about nine tenths of them singletons. Sequences were obtained from peripheral blood. The source is a man aged 18 to 35 with acute or convalescent COVID-19. Both conserved end residues are part of each CDR3. D genes are given only for firm matches. The size of a clone is reported for some rows only, either as once, few or many, or as a class for expanded clones.

clone_size	d_call	v_call	j_call	cdr3_nt	cdr3_aa
NA	NA	TRBV7-8	TRBJ2-7	TGTGCCAGCAGCTCCAGGACAGTTACCGGGGTCTACGAGCAGTACTTC	CASSSRTVTGVYEQYF
NA	TRBD1	TRBV5-1	TRBJ1-2	TGCGCCAGCAGCTTGATAGGGGGCGAAAGCTATGGCTACACCTTC	CASSLIGGESYGYTF
NA	NA	TRBV5-1	TRBJ1-1	TGCGCCAGCAGCCAGGGAGGGGAGCGCACTGAAGCTTTCTTT	CASSQGGERTEAFF
NA	TRBD1	TRBV29-1	TRBJ1-1	TGCAGCGTCCTACGACAGGGGGCAATAACTGAAGCTTTCTTT	CSVLRQGAITEAFF
NA	TRBD1	TRBV5-1	TRBJ2-3	TGCGCCAGCAGCTCCCGGGACAGGGGGACAGATACGCAGTATTTT	CASSSRDRGTDTQYF
NA	TRBD1	TRBV10-3	TRBJ1-4	TGTGCCATCAGTGAGGGGACAGGGAATGAAAAACTGTTTTTT	CAISEGTGNEKLFF
NA	TRBD1	TRBV10-3	TRBJ1-1	TGTGCCATCAGTGAGGACAGGGCTAACACTGAAGCTTTCTTT	CAISEDRANTEAFF
once	TRBD1	TRBV27	TRBJ1-2	TGTGCCAGCAGTCCCGGGACAGACCAAGGAGGCTACACCTTC	CASSPGTDQGGYTF
NA	NA	TRBV25-1	TRBJ1-5	TGTGCCAGCAGTGTGTTCTTGAGCAATCAGCCCCAGCATTTT	CASSVFLSNQPQHF
NA	NA	TRBV5-1	TRBJ2-2	TGCGCCAGCAGGCCGTACGGACAGAACACCGGGGAGCTGTTTTTT	CASRPYGQNTGELFF
NA	TRBD1	TRBV2	TRBJ1-5	TGTGCCAGCGACAGGGATAGCAATCAGCCCCAGCATTTT	CASDRDSNQPQHF
NA	NA	TRBV5-6	TRBJ1-2	TGTGCCAGCAGCCGGGACTATGGCTACACCTTC	CASSRDYGYTF
NA	TRBD1	TRBV5-1	TRBJ2-5	TGCGCCAGCAGCCCGGACAGGGGGCGGCTCCAGTACTTC	CASSPDRGRLQYF
once	TRBD1	TRBV7-8	TRBJ2-1	TGTGCCAGCAGCTTTACCGGGACAGGGTTTAATGAGCAGTTCTTC	CASSFTGTGFNEQFF
NA	NA	TRBV5-1	TRBJ2-5	TGCGCCAGCAGCTTGGCGCCAGTCCAAGAGACCCAGTACTTC	CASSLAPVQETQYF
NA	NA	TRBV30	TRBJ1-3	TGTGCCTGGAGTGTACACCTCCGCTCTGGAAACACCATATATTTT	CAWSVHLRSGNTIYF
NA	NA	TRBV30	TRBJ1-6	TGTGCCTGGAGTGTACCTGGTTTAAGCCGCAAATCGGATTCACCCCTCCACTTT	CAWSVPGLSRKSDSPLHF
once	NA	TRBV12-3/TRBV12-4	TRBJ1-1	TGTGCCAGCAGTCAGGGGAGCACTGAAGCTTTCTTT	CASSQGSTEAFF
NA	TRBD1	TRBV5-6	TRBJ1-1	TGTGCCAGCAGCTTGGATTGGGACAGGAACACTGAAGCTTTCTTT	CASSLDWDRNTEAFF
NA	NA	TRBV19	TRBJ1-5	TGTGCCAGTACCCTATCCTGGGGGGGAAGTCAGCCCCAGCATTTT	CASTLSWGGSQPQHF
NA	NA	TRBV7-9	TRBJ2-3	TGTGCCAGCAGCCCAAAGCCGGGACTCACCACAGATACGCAGTATTTT	CASSPKPGLTTDTQYF
NA	TRBD1	TRBV6-1	TRBJ2-6	TGTGCCAGCAGTAAAGTGGGACAGGGGACCGCCTCTGGGGCCAACGTCCTGACTTTC	CASSKVGQGTASGANVLTF
NA	NA	TRBV27	TRBJ2-6	TGTGCCAGCAGTTTCCGGGGTCTGGGGGGGGCCAACGTCCTGACTTTC	CASSFRGLGGANVLTF
NA	TRBD1	TRBV9	TRBJ1-5	TGTGCCAGCAGCAAGGACAGGGGAAGGGATCAGCCCCAGCATTTT	CASSKDRGRDQPQHF
NA	TRBD1	TRBV5-1	TRBJ1-2	TGCGCCAGCAGCCCTCTGACAGGGGGTGGCTACACCTTC	CASSPLTGGGYTF
NA	TRBD1	TRBV19	TRBJ1-6	TGTGCCAGTAGTGCTAGGGGACGTTCCGGGACAGGGGACTCACCCCTCCACTTT	CASSARGRSGTGDSPLHF
NA	TRBD1	TRBV5-1	TRBJ2-5	TGCGCCAGCAGCCCCTGGGACAGGGAAGAGACCCAGTACTTC	CASSPWDREETQYF
NA	NA	TRBV30	TRBJ1-2	TGTGCCTGGAGCCGAGGGAGGGGTCGACTTAACTATGGCTACACCTTC	CAWSRGRGRLNYGYTF
once	TRBD1	TRBV6-2/TRBV6-3	TRBJ2-1	TGTGCCAGCAGTTACGCAGGGGGATATGAGCAGTTCTTC	CASSYAGGYEQFF
once	NA	TRBV7-9	TRBJ2-3	TGTGCCAGCAGCTGGCCAGATACGCAGTATTTT	CASSWPDTQYF
NA	NA	TRBV28	TRBJ2-7	TGTGCCAGCAGTTTCGCGGGACCGGGTGGCGAGCAGTACTTC	CASSFAGPGGEQYF
NA	NA	TRBV19	TRBJ1-4	TGTGCCAGTAGTTCCTCACATACAACTAATGAAAAACTGTTTTTT	CASSSSHTTNEKLFF
NA	TRBD1	TRBV25-1	TRBJ1-3	TGTGCCAGCAGTGAATTAGGCCAGGGGGCGATGGACACCATATATTTT	CASSELGQGAMDTIYF
NA	TRBD1	TRBV4-1	TRBJ2-7	TGCGCCAGCAGCCACCCTGGACAGGGTTACGAGCAGTACTTC	CASSHPGQGYEQYF
NA	TRBD2	TRBV3-1/TRBV3-2	TRBJ2-2	TGTGCCAGCAGCCAAGATTCCCCCACTAGCGGCCGGACCGGGGAGCTGTTTTTT	CASSQDSPTSGRTGELFF
NA	TRBD2	TRBV4-2	TRBJ2-3	TGTGCCAGCAGCCAAGGGGGACTAGCGGGGAGCACAGATACGCAGTATTTT	CASSQGGLAGSTDTQYF
NA	TRBD1	TRBV6-6	TRBJ1-5	TGTGCCAGCAGTCGGGGCGGGACAGGGGATAGCAATCAGCCCCAGCATTTT	CASSRGGTGDSNQPQHF
NA	NA	TRBV15	TRBJ1-5	TGTGCCACCAGCTTTGACGGGAGGGATTTAGGCCAGCCCCAGCATTTT	CATSFDGRDLGQPQHF
NA	NA	TRBV5-1	TRBJ1-3	TGCGCCAGCAGCTTGGATGGGCGCCCTGGAAACACCATATATTTT	CASSLDGRPGNTIYF
NA	TRBD2	TRBV18	TRBJ2-2	TGTGCCAGCTCACCCGAGATCAGCGGGGGAAACACCGGGGAGCTGTTTTTT	CASSPEISGGNTGELFF
NA	TRBD2	TRBV30	TRBJ2-1	TGTGCCTGGAATCGGGGGGGGAGCTCCTACAATGAGCAGTTCTTC	CAWNRGGSSYNEQFF
NA	NA	TRBV7-9	TRBJ1-1	TGTGCCAGCAGCTTAGGCGGCGGGTTGAACACTGAAGCTTTCTTT	CASSLGGGLNTEAFF
NA	NA	TRBV5-1	TRBJ2-2	TGCGCCAGCAGCTTGGTGACAGCGAACACCGGGGAGCTGTTTTTT	CASSLVTANTGELFF
NA	TRBD1	TRBV18	TRBJ1-2	TGTGCCAGCTCACCACCCGACAGGGGAAGCTATGGCTACACCTTC	CASSPPDRGSYGYTF
once	NA	TRBV13	TRBJ2-6	TGTGCCAGCAGCTTATATACAGGCGCCTCTGGGGCCAACGTCCTGACTTTC	CASSLYTGASGANVLTF
NA	NA	TRBV4-1	TRBJ1-1	TGCGCCAGCAGCCAAGATTTCGGGGGGTGGGTCACTGAAGCTTTCTTT	CASSQDFGGWVTEAFF
NA	NA	TRBV19	TRBJ1-5	TGTGCCAGTAGTATCTTGCAGGGTGAATGGGGTAATCAGCCCCAGCATTTT	CASSILQGEWGNQPQHF
NA	TRBD1	TRBV5-1	TRBJ1-2	TGCGCCAGCAGCCAAACGACAGGGGCATTGGGTGGCTACACCTTC	CASSQTTGALGGYTF
NA	TRBD1	TRBV24-1	TRBJ2-2	TGTGCCACCAGGGCAGGGGGCCACACCGGGGAGCTGTTTTTT	CATRAGGHTGELFF
NA	NA	TRBV27	TRBJ1-5	TGTGCCAGCAGCTCAGGGGTTAGTCAGCCCCAGCATTTT	CASSSGVSQPQHF
NA	NA	TRBV5-1	TRBJ1-4	TGCGCCAGCAGCCTGGGACACTCAAGTGAAAAACTGTTTTTT	CASSLGHSSEKLFF